This T cell receptor (beta chain) was sequenced during a study of beta chain features in type 1 diabetes (dated by TCRdb to 2016 to 2019). General notes on the study: Mean age, gender distribution, total cell number and subset yield did not differ between patients and healthy donors. Regulatory and stem cell-like memory subsets were obtained from only 8 patients and about eight healthy donors, while naive and central memory subsets were obtained from all 30 or so donors. The study compared TCRB repertoires of sorted circulating CD4+ T cell subsets between recently diagnosed type 1 diabetes patients and matched healthy donors. A total of 107,917,701 sorted cells were examined across all samples, and the number of cells per subset was strongly correlated with RNA yield. General conclusions and limits of the study: Fewer insertions and more nucleotide deletions at VDJ recombination sites were observed in patients with type 1 diabetes, implying thymic rearrangement abnormalities. Because cDNA was sequenced instead of genomic DNA, activated cells with high expression could be over-represented, although the groups did not differ in activation or CD3 levels. The naive, central memory and regulatory TCRB repertoires appeared to resemble one another more closely among patients than among healthy donors. Shorter templates might be favored by PCR, yet because patient and control samples were amplified and corrected together, any such skew would affect both groups equally. A moderate but significant shortening of TCRB CDR3 length was observed in type 1 diabetes patients in all four CD4+ subsets. Because small numbers of individuals were included in the HLA sub-analyses, any influence of HLA type on TCRB rearrangement was left unresolved.

CDR1 and CDR2, looked up from the germline V gene, are KGHSH and LQKENI. V drops 2 bases and J drops 0 bases, leaving 8 bases in between. The CDR3 starts with the cysteine, ends with the phenylalanine, and has 15 residues. Only the CDR3 portion is preserved as DNA: 45 bases, with reading frame beginning at the first base. For this clone: No antigen is known for it. The sample holds no much larger clone one base away, and base qualities are not on file.

From each donor, a single peripheral blood sample of around 120 mL on average was drawn into heparinised tubes. Naive, central memory, regulatory and stem cell-like memory CD4+ T cells were sorted on a BD FACSAria II using a panel including CD45RO, CCR7, CD25, CD127, CD95 and CD27. Purity was above 98% for every sorted population. Right away, PBMCs were isolated by Lymphoprep density gradient centrifugation and were stained directly, with no culture step. So that batch effects would be minimized, each experiment stained and sorted samples in pairs, pairing one healthy donor with one patient. The High Capacity cDNA Reverse Transcription Kit was used to reverse transcribe all of the isolated RNA, meaning that expressed TCRB transcripts were what got sequenced. Naive, central memory and regulatory T cell samples underwent deep immunoSEQ sequencing, averaging around 4 million total reads per sample. After sorted cells were lysed in RLT buffer, RNA was extracted with DNase-treated RNeasy Micro or Mini kits, with the choice depending on cell number. Each cell subset was processed on its own to prevent cross-contamination, while patient and healthy donor samples were processed together. The immunoSEQ multiplex PCR was used to amplify TCRB sequences from cDNA, generating 87-bp fragments that spanned the CDR3 region. Sequencing of the amplicons was performed on the Illumina HiSeq platform. The original methods were these. PCR bias was computationally corrected using synthetic template baselines, reads within Hamming distance 2 were collapsed, and singletons that could not be merged were discarded. Reads were aligned against IMGT to assign V, D and J genes, CDR3 length and insertions or deletions at six rearrangement sites. Within each subset, clonotype counts were normalized to the number of sorted cells before true diversity and Gini coefficients were calculated with the tcR R package. The overlap coefficient, calculated on TCRB nucleotide sequences, was used to measure repertoire sharing. As a proxy for the pre-selection repertoire, out-of-frame TCRB sequences from naive cells were analyzed. TCRdb limited this immuneACCESS table to in-frame rearrangements with V and J called. A share of clones is missing; checked studies link under half to unresolved V genes, and the rest is unexplained. V and J calls and clone size are those listed in that table; D and trimming were worked out from the DNA. Counted in this sample were a few hundred thousand clones; 8% to 13% of them appeared once. 0.015% of the sample is taken by the ten largest.

The source of this sequence is a woman in her twenties or thirties in good health. The chain joins TRBV18 to TRBJ1-5; no confident D gene assignment can be made. The source material was naive CD4+ T cells from blood. What this sample's cell subset or site label stands for: true naive CD4+ T cells. This receptor has the CDR3 CASSPKQNSNQPQHF. In nucleotide form, the sequence is TGTGCCAGCTCACCAAAACAGAATAGCAATCAGCCCCAGCATTTT.